Below, 16 T cell receptor beta chains from the same sample are listed, as sequenced in a study of OX40 agonist ivuxolimab in advanced cancers. Measured with immunoSEQ multiplex PCR; TCRdb has only the in-frame clones, and not every one. Among about 110,000 clones listed, about nine tenths were seen once. The sequenced sample was CD4+ or CD8+ T cells sorted from blood, obtained in a trial of the OX40 agonist ivuxolimab. Receptors were obtained from an adult with an advanced solid tumor such as melanoma, head and neck, liver or kidney cancer.

This clone was picked up one time. The chain couples TRBV6-1 to TRBJ2-7, with TRBD1 matching over 7 bases. V lost 2 bases to trimming and J lost 0 bases; unmatched junction nucleotides: 4. The CDR3 covers 15 residues. Germline lookup yields CDR1 MNHNS and CDR2 SASEGT. The CDR3 coding sequence is TGTGCCAGCAGTGAACTGGCAGGGGGCTCCTACGAGCAGTACTTC. Translation gives CASSELAGGSYEQYF.

Points on this clone: Mismatch with germline at one junction end may stem from a read error. The chain uses TRBV11-2 and TRBJ1-4, with 7 bases matching TRBD1. CDR3 size: 15 residues. CDR1 is SGHAT and CDR2 is FQNNGV in the germline V gene. The DNA for the CDR3 is TGTGCCAGCAGCTTAGAGGGACAGCCAAATGAAAAACTGTCTTTT. This translates into CASSLEGQPNEKLSF.

This chain uses TRBV2 with TRBJ2-5; the match to TRBD2 covers 10 bases. This CDR3 has 16 amino acids. In germline, CDR1 is SNHLY, CDR2 FYNNEI. V was clipped by 2 bases and J by 5 bases; unmatched bases: 8. Here the CDR3 DNA reads TGTGCCAGCAGTGAACCGAGCGGGGGGGAGGAGGAGACCCAGTACTTC. Its translation is CASSEPSGGEEETQYF.

The chain couples TRBV30 to TRBJ2-3; D perhaps matches TRBD2 (5 bases). V was pared by 2 bases and J by 3 bases, with 24 bases between. The CDR3 has 18 residues. Germline V gene data show CDR1 as GTSNPN and CDR2 as SVGIG (reference sequence). The CDR3 DNA is TGTGCCTGGAGTCCGTTACAACAATCGACGGGCGGGACAGATACGCAGTATTTT. This codes for CAWSPLQQSTGGTDTQYF.

The chain combines TRBV19 with TRBJ1-6, with a tentative D call TRBD1 (5 bases). Trimming took 4 bases from V and 0 from J, leaving 16 bases between them. CDR1 LNHDA and CDR2 SQIVND come from the germline V gene (reference sequence). This CDR3 comprises 18 residues. The CDR3 loop reads CASSSDSESSSYNSPLHF. CDR3 bases: TGTGCCAGTAGTAGCGACAGCGAGTCCAGCTCCTATAATTCACCCCTCCACTTT. Complete variable domain (other parts from reference TRBV19 and TRBJ1-6): DGGITQSPKYLFRKEGQNVTLSCEQNLNHDAMYWYRQDPGQGLRLIYYSQIVNDFQKGDIAEGYSVSREKKESFPLTVTSAQKNPTAFYLCASSSDSESSSYNSPLHFGNGTRLTVT.

The sample holds one count of this clone. The gene calls are TRBV28 and TRBJ1-3, with D perhaps matching TRBD1 (5 bases). Germline values: CDR1 MDHEN, CDR2 SYDVKM. The CDR3 is made up of 15 amino acids. Trimming left V 6 bases short and J 4 bases short, with 16 bases between. The CDR3 region is CASRPPGGSGNTIYF. The CDR3 DNA follows: TGTGCCAGCAGGCCCCCGGGGGGGAGCGGAAACACCATATATTTT.

The CDR3 bases are TGTGCCTGGAGTTTACCTCATATGGACGGAACCTACGAGCAGTACTTC. It is translated as CAWSLPHMDGTYEQYF. The chain carries TRBV30 and TRBJ2-7; D unresolved. Germline CDR1 is GTSNPN and CDR2 is SVGIG (reference sequence). The length of the CDR3 is 16 residues. V dropped 2 bases and J dropped 2 bases, with 19 bases sitting between them.

The gene calls are TRBV11-2 and TRBJ2-3; D not resolved. Germline V gene data show CDR1 as SGHAT and CDR2 as FQNNGV. The CDR3 covers 12 residues. V was cut by 1 base and J by 7 bases, with 6 bases left in between. As DNA, the CDR3 is TGTGCCAGCAGCTTAGCTTCAAATACGCAGTATTTT. Translation: CASSLASNTQYF.

The genes are TRBV5-1 and TRBJ1-2, with 8 bases identical to TRBD1. Per the germline V gene, CDR1 is SGHRS and CDR2 is YFSETQ. The CDR3 sequence is 13 residues long. V gave up 7 bases and J gave up 8 bases; unmatched junction bases: 10. In DNA, the CDR3 is TGCGCCAGCGGGCAGGGGGCTGAGGGCGGCTACACCTTC. Translated, it gives CASGQGAEGGYTF.

This clone was recorded a few times. The chain links TRBV2 to TRBJ1-2, with D perhaps TRBD1 (6 bases). The CDR3 has 15 amino acids. CDR1 and CDR2 from the germline V gene are SNHLY and FYNNEI. V lost 5 bases and J lost 6, with 19 bases in between. The CDR3 DNA sequence: TGTGCCAGCAGTTCGTCGAGGGGCTACAGGGATGGCTACACCTTC. It is translated as CASSSSRGYRDGYTF.

The chain uses TRBV5-4 and TRBJ1-4; no firm D call. Trimming cost V 5 bases and J 1 base, with 6 bases left between them. Germline assignment: CDR1 SGHNT and CDR2 YYREEE (reference sequence). The CDR3 sequence is 13 residues long. CDR3 sequence reads: CASRSGTNEKLFF. The CDR3, as DNA: TGTGCCAGCAGAAGTGGAACTAATGAAAAACTGTTTTTT.

The chain is built from TRBV19 and TRBJ2-7; 7 bases are shared with TRBD1. This CDR3 region has 15 residues. Trimming removed 7 bases from V and 4 bases from J; junction bases left unmatched: 13. The germline CDR1 and CDR2 sequences are LNHDA and SQIVND (reference sequence). CDR3 region: CASTLTGHTNYEQYF. CDR3 in DNA: TGTGCCAGTACGTTGACAGGGCATACGAATTACGAGCAGTACTTC.

The chain couples TRBV14 to TRBJ1-1; 8 positions agree with TRBD1. Trimming removed 8 bases from V and 1 base from J; junction bases left unmatched: 0. CDR1 SGHDN and CDR2 FVKESK come from the germline V gene. The CDR3 extends over 12 amino acids. CDR3 residues: CASDRGNTEAFF. CDR3 coding DNA: TGTGCCAGCGACAGGGGGAACACTGAAGCTTTCTTT.

The rearrangement joins TRBV5-5 to TRBJ2-5; D is perhaps TRBD2 (5 bases). Deletions cut 6 bases from V and 5 bases from J, with 20 bases between. In germline, CDR1 is SGHKS, CDR2 YYEKEE (reference sequence). The CDR3 length is 15 residues. The CDR3 loop is CASTLGPGESETQYF. The CDR3 DNA reads TGTGCCAGCACTCTGGGCCCCGGGGAGAGTGAGACCCAGTACTTC.

In DNA form, the CDR3 reads TGTGCCAGCGGTGTATTTGGCTTTAATGAGCAGTTCTTC. It yields the protein CASGVFGFNEQFF. The chain recombines TRBV5-4 with TRBJ2-1; D uncertain. Germline V gene data show CDR1 as SGHNT and CDR2 as YYREEE (reference sequence). The CDR3 is made up of 13 amino acids. V was clipped by 7 bases and J by 7 bases, with 15 bases between them.

V is TRBV30 and J is TRBJ2-5; possibly TRBD2 for D (6 bases). The CDR3 sequence is 12 residues long. The V gene lost 1 base and the J gene lost 5 bases, with 8 bases spanning the gap. Per germline, CDR1 GTSNPN and CDR2 SVGIG (reference sequence). In DNA, the CDR3 is TGTGCCTGGAGTGAAGGGAGGGAGACCCAGTACTTC. Amino acids: CAWSEGRETQYF.